This TCR beta chain was obtained from a study of tumor-infiltrating lymphocytes in localized non-small cell lung cancer. Points from the study as a whole: No link was found between tumor T-cell fraction and recurrence-free survival.

Remarks on this clone: The antigen remains undetermined.

Germline V lookup: CDR1 MDHEN, CDR2 SYDVKM. The CDR3 is made up of 14 amino acids. V lost 6 bases, J lost 6 bases, and 6 bases stayed unmatched. Sequenced by immunoSEQ multiplex PCR; TCRdb stores in-frame clones only, minus some. The sample holds 21,000 or so clones, 60% to 80% seen once. The sequencing sample was made of lung tumor tissue. The chain uses TRBV28 and TRBJ2-1; 9 bases align to TRBD2. This sequence was found in a human donor with non-small cell lung cancer. The CDR3 DNA is TGTGCCAGCAGAACTTTAGCGGGAGTCAATGAGCAGTTCTTC. Protein: CASRTLAGVNEQFF.